A selection of T cell receptor beta chains follows, all from one sample in a study of blood T cell repertoires in COVID-19. Data came from immunoSEQ multiplex PCR; TCRdb stores just in-frame clones and leaves some out. The data show 200,000 to 300,000 clones, approximately 82% seen once. Sequenced: peripheral blood. These receptor sequences come from a man aged 35 to 55 who had recovered from COVID-19. CDR3s include the opening cysteine and the closing phenylalanine or tryptophan. Each record gives: V gene, CDR3 length, J gene, D gene, clone size, CDR3 DNA, CDR3 protein. A D gene is named only where the DNA matches it firmly. Clone size appears in some rows only: once, few, many, or a class for an expanded clone.

v_call: TRBV30; cdr3_length: 16; j_call: TRBJ2-3; d_call: NA; clone_size: NA; cdr3_nt: TGTGCCTGGAGTAGGGGAGGAAACCAACCCACAGATACGCAGTATTTT; cdr3_aa: CAWSRGGNQPTDTQYF
v_call: TRBV7-2; cdr3_length: 17; j_call: TRBJ1-1; d_call: TRBD1; clone_size: once; cdr3_nt: TGTGCCAGCAGCCCGAGGGGGACAGGGGCTCGGAACGCTGAAGCTTTCTTT; cdr3_aa: CASSPRGTGARNAEAFF
v_call: TRBV29-1; cdr3_length: 14; j_call: TRBJ2-7; d_call: NA; clone_size: NA; cdr3_nt: TGCAGCGCGAGCCGGGACTCTAACTCCTACGAGCAGTACTTC; cdr3_aa: CSASRDSNSYEQYF
v_call: TRBV4-1; cdr3_length: 15; j_call: TRBJ2-1; d_call: TRBD2; clone_size: NA; cdr3_nt: TGCGCCAGCAGCCAAGGCCGACTAGCGGGCAATGAGCAGTTCTTC; cdr3_aa: CASSQGRLAGNEQFF
v_call: TRBV12-5; cdr3_length: 13; j_call: TRBJ2-1; d_call: NA; clone_size: NA; cdr3_nt: TGTGCTAGTGGTCTCGGTGCCTACAATGAGCAGTTCTTC; cdr3_aa: CASGLGAYNEQFF
v_call: TRBV4-1; cdr3_length: 15; j_call: TRBJ2-3; d_call: TRBD2; clone_size: NA; cdr3_nt: TGCGCCAGCAGCCAAGCGGGGGGGCGAACAGATACGCAGTATTTT; cdr3_aa: CASSQAGGRTDTQYF
v_call: TRBV15; cdr3_length: 18; j_call: TRBJ2-2; d_call: TRBD1; clone_size: NA; cdr3_nt: TGTGCCACCAGCAGAGAGCCCAACAGGGGGCTGTACGGCGGGGAGCTGTTTTTT; cdr3_aa: CATSREPNRGLYGGELFF
v_call: TRBV11-2; cdr3_length: 14; j_call: TRBJ1-5; d_call: NA; clone_size: few; cdr3_nt: TGTGCCAGCAGCGCAGGACAGTCCAATCAGCCCCAGCATTTT; cdr3_aa: CASSAGQSNQPQHF
v_call: TRBV7-9; cdr3_length: 13; j_call: TRBJ1-1; d_call: NA; clone_size: NA; cdr3_nt: TGTGCCAGCAGCTTAGGGCAGAACACTGAAGCTTTCTTT; cdr3_aa: CASSLGQNTEAFF
v_call: TRBV4-1; cdr3_length: 14; j_call: TRBJ1-2; d_call: TRBD1; clone_size: once; cdr3_nt: TGCGCCAGCAGCCAGATAACAGGGGGCTATGGCTACACCTTC; cdr3_aa: CASSQITGGYGYTF
v_call: TRBV7-2; cdr3_length: 15; j_call: TRBJ2-5; d_call: TRBD2; clone_size: NA; cdr3_nt: TGTGCCAGCAGCTTGGTTAGCGGGAGAAAGGAGACCCAGTACTTC; cdr3_aa: CASSLVSGRKETQYF
v_call: TRBV27; cdr3_length: 12; j_call: TRBJ2-5; d_call: NA; clone_size: NA; cdr3_nt: TGTGCCAGCAAGCGGGCCGGGGGGACCCAGTACTTC; cdr3_aa: CASKRAGGTQYF
v_call: TRBV7-8; cdr3_length: 13; j_call: TRBJ2-5; d_call: NA; clone_size: NA; cdr3_nt: TGTGCCAGCAGCTCCGCGGGGGCGGAGACCCAGTACTTC; cdr3_aa: CASSSAGAETQYF
v_call: TRBV9; cdr3_length: 15; j_call: TRBJ1-1; d_call: NA; clone_size: NA; cdr3_nt: TGTGCCAGCAGCGTAGTCAGCTCCAGGGTCACTGAAGCTTTCTTT; cdr3_aa: CASSVVSSRVTEAFF
v_call: TRBV9; cdr3_length: 17; j_call: TRBJ1-4; d_call: TRBD1; clone_size: NA; cdr3_nt: TGTGCCAGCAGCTTCGGACAGGGGGGTGTCACTAATGAAAAACTGTTTTTT; cdr3_aa: CASSFGQGGVTNEKLFF
v_call: TRBV12-3/TRBV12-4; cdr3_length: 11; j_call: TRBJ1-5; d_call: TRBD1; clone_size: NA; cdr3_nt: TGTGCCAGCAGTTACAGGGGGACCCAGCATTTT; cdr3_aa: CASSYRGTQHF
v_call: TRBV18; cdr3_length: 15; j_call: TRBJ2-3; d_call: NA; clone_size: NA; cdr3_nt: TGTGCCAGCTCACCGATGACAGGTGCCACAGATACGCAGTATTTT; cdr3_aa: CASSPMTGATDTQYF
v_call: TRBV5-1; cdr3_length: 14; j_call: TRBJ2-1; d_call: TRBD2; clone_size: NA; cdr3_nt: TGCGCCAGCAGAGAACTAGCGGACTACAATGAGCAGTTCTTC; cdr3_aa: CASRELADYNEQFF
v_call: TRBV7-9; cdr3_length: 12; j_call: TRBJ2-7; d_call: TRBD1; clone_size: NA; cdr3_nt: TGTGCCGGCGGACAGGGGCAGGATGAGCAGTACTTC; cdr3_aa: CAGGQGQDEQYF
v_call: TRBV4-1; cdr3_length: 13; j_call: TRBJ2-1; d_call: NA; clone_size: once; cdr3_nt: TGCGCCAGCAGCCAAGAACAGTGGGATGAGCAGTTCTTC; cdr3_aa: CASSQEQWDEQFF
v_call: TRBV27; cdr3_length: 15; j_call: TRBJ1-2; d_call: NA; clone_size: NA; cdr3_nt: TGTGCCAGCAACCCCAAGGACAGACCCCACGATGGCTACACCTTC; cdr3_aa: CASNPKDRPHDGYTF
v_call: TRBV29-1; cdr3_length: 13; j_call: TRBJ2-3; d_call: NA; clone_size: NA; cdr3_nt: TGCAGCGTATACAGAGCTAGCACAGATACGCAGTATTTT; cdr3_aa: CSVYRASTDTQYF
v_call: TRBV12-3/TRBV12-4; cdr3_length: 13; j_call: TRBJ2-1; d_call: NA; clone_size: NA; cdr3_nt: TGTGCCAACTCGAGGAGCTCCTACAATGAGCAGTTCTTC; cdr3_aa: CANSRSSYNEQFF
v_call: TRBV11-3; cdr3_length: 15; j_call: TRBJ2-1; d_call: TRBD1; clone_size: NA; cdr3_nt: TGTGCCAGCACCTTCGACAGGGGTGGAAACAATGAGCAGTTCTTC; cdr3_aa: CASTFDRGGNNEQFF
v_call: TRBV7-8; cdr3_length: 13; j_call: TRBJ1-5; d_call: NA; clone_size: NA; cdr3_nt: TGTGCCAGCAGCTTTTCCCTCAATCAGCCCCAGCATTTT; cdr3_aa: CASSFSLNQPQHF
v_call: TRBV9; cdr3_length: 16; j_call: TRBJ2-6; d_call: NA; clone_size: NA; cdr3_nt: TGTGCCAGCAGCGTAGATGGGGAGGCGGGGGCCAACGTCCTGACTTTC; cdr3_aa: CASSVDGEAGANVLTF
v_call: TRBV7-8; cdr3_length: 16; j_call: TRBJ1-4; d_call: NA; clone_size: NA; cdr3_nt: TGTGCCAGCAGCTCAGAGGCCAGGGCGGCTAATGAAAAACTGTTTTTT; cdr3_aa: CASSSEARAANEKLFF
v_call: TRBV7-8; cdr3_length: 16; j_call: TRBJ1-2; d_call: NA; clone_size: NA; cdr3_nt: TGTGCCAGCAGCTTACTGGATGCGGCGTTTAACTATGGCTACACCTTC; cdr3_aa: CASSLLDAAFNYGYTF
v_call: TRBV6-4; cdr3_length: 13; j_call: TRBJ2-3; d_call: NA; clone_size: NA; cdr3_nt: TGTGCCAGCAGTGACGCGGGCGGGGATACGCAGTATTTT; cdr3_aa: CASSDAGGDTQYF
v_call: TRBV6-5; cdr3_length: 15; j_call: TRBJ2-7; d_call: TRBD1; clone_size: NA; cdr3_nt: TGTGCCAGCAGTTACTACGGACAGGGGGCGGAGGAGCAGTACTTC; cdr3_aa: CASSYYGQGAEEQYF
v_call: TRBV7-8; cdr3_length: 14; j_call: TRBJ1-4; d_call: NA; clone_size: NA; cdr3_nt: TGTGCCAGCAGCCGAGGACAGTCCTCGGGTGAACTGTTTTTT; cdr3_aa: CASSRGQSSGELFF
v_call: TRBV30; cdr3_length: 13; j_call: TRBJ2-3; d_call: NA; clone_size: NA; cdr3_nt: TGTGCCTGGAGTGATCGCTCTCGGTCTGCGCAGTATTTT; cdr3_aa: CAWSDRSRSAQYF
v_call: TRBV5-7; cdr3_length: 16; j_call: TRBJ1-4; d_call: NA; clone_size: NA; cdr3_nt: TGTGCCAGCAGCCAGAAGGGGGGGGCACCGGGAGAAAAACTGTTTTTT; cdr3_aa: CASSQKGGAPGEKLFF
v_call: TRBV9; cdr3_length: 17; j_call: TRBJ1-1; d_call: NA; clone_size: NA; cdr3_nt: TGTGCCAGCAGCGCAGTCCGCTCCTACAGGGCGAACACTGAAGCTTTCTTT; cdr3_aa: CASSAVRSYRANTEAFF
v_call: TRBV5-4; cdr3_length: 16; j_call: TRBJ2-5; d_call: TRBD2; clone_size: NA; cdr3_nt: TGTGCCAGCAGCGGACTAGCGGGGGGTTCCAAAGAGACCCAGTACTTC; cdr3_aa: CASSGLAGGSKETQYF
v_call: TRBV27; cdr3_length: 13; j_call: TRBJ2-3; d_call: NA; clone_size: NA; cdr3_nt: TGTGCCAGCAGCGGCGGAGTTGGAGATACGCAGTATTTT; cdr3_aa: CASSGGVGDTQYF
v_call: TRBV18; cdr3_length: 14; j_call: TRBJ2-7; d_call: NA; clone_size: few; cdr3_nt: TGTGCCAGCTCACCCCGACAGGACCTCGGGGAGCAGTACTTC; cdr3_aa: CASSPRQDLGEQYF
v_call: TRBV27; cdr3_length: 15; j_call: TRBJ1-5; d_call: NA; clone_size: NA; cdr3_nt: TGTGCCAGCAGTTTGGTATCAGGGTACAATCAGCCCCAGCATTTT; cdr3_aa: CASSLVSGYNQPQHF
v_call: TRBV27; cdr3_length: 14; j_call: TRBJ2-2; d_call: NA; clone_size: NA; cdr3_nt: TGTGCCAGCAGTTTATCGAACCAGGTCGGGGAGCTGTTTTTT; cdr3_aa: CASSLSNQVGELFF
v_call: TRBV6-2/TRBV6-3; cdr3_length: 16; j_call: TRBJ2-1; d_call: TRBD2; clone_size: few; cdr3_nt: TGTGCCAGCAGTGCACGACTGACGGGGGGGCTCGCGGAGCAGTTCTTC; cdr3_aa: CASSARLTGGLAEQFF
v_call: TRBV18; cdr3_length: 15; j_call: TRBJ1-2; d_call: NA; clone_size: NA; cdr3_nt: TGTGCCAGCTCACTTTCCGAGGGTGTAGACTATGGCTACACCTTC; cdr3_aa: CASSLSEGVDYGYTF
v_call: TRBV29-1; cdr3_length: 15; j_call: TRBJ1-1; d_call: NA; clone_size: NA; cdr3_nt: TGCAGCGTTGTAAGCTGGGGGCTGTTGTACACTGAAGCTTTCTTT; cdr3_aa: CSVVSWGLLYTEAFF
v_call: TRBV3-1/TRBV3-2; cdr3_length: 17; j_call: TRBJ2-3; d_call: TRBD2; clone_size: few; cdr3_nt: TGTGCCAGCAGCCAAGGATTTCGAGCGGGAGGACTGGGGACGCAGTATTTT; cdr3_aa: CASSQGFRAGGLGTQYF
v_call: TRBV18; cdr3_length: 17; j_call: TRBJ2-3; d_call: TRBD2; clone_size: once; cdr3_nt: TGTGCCAGCTCACCGGGGACTAGCGGGGGGTTCACAGATACGCAGTATTTT; cdr3_aa: CASSPGTSGGFTDTQYF
v_call: TRBV4-3; cdr3_length: 14; j_call: TRBJ1-1; d_call: NA; clone_size: NA; cdr3_nt: TGCGCCAGCAGCCAAGCAATGCGGGGAGAGAGAGCTTTCTTT; cdr3_aa: CASSQAMRGERAFF
v_call: TRBV15; cdr3_length: 18; j_call: TRBJ2-3; d_call: TRBD2; clone_size: NA; cdr3_nt: TGTGCCACCAGCAGAGATGTTCGAGGGAGCGGGAGAACAGATACGCAGTATTTT; cdr3_aa: CATSRDVRGSGRTDTQYF
v_call: TRBV3-1/TRBV3-2; cdr3_length: 14; j_call: TRBJ1-2; d_call: TRBD1; clone_size: NA; cdr3_nt: TGTGCCAGCAGCCGGACAGGGGGCGGCTATGGCTACACCTTC; cdr3_aa: CASSRTGGGYGYTF